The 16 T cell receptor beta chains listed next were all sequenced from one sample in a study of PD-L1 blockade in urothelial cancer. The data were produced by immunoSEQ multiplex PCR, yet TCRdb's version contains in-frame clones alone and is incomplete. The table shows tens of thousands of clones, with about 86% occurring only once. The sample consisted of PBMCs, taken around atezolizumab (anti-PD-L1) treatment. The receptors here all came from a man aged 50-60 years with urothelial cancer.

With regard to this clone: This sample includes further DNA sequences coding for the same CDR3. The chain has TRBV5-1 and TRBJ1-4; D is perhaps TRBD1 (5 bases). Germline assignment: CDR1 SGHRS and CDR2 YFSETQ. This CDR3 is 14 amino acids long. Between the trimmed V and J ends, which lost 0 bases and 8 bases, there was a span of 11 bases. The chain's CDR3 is CASSLGQGGEKLFF. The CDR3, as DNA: TGCGCCAGCAGCTTGGGTCAGGGAGGCGAAAAACTGTTTTTT. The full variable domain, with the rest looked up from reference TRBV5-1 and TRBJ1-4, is KAGVTQTPRYLIKTRGQQVTLSCSPISGHRSVSWYQQTPGQGLQFLFEYFSETQRNKGNFPGRFSGRQFSNSRSEMNVSTLELGDSALYLCASSLGQGGEKLFFGSGTQLSVL.

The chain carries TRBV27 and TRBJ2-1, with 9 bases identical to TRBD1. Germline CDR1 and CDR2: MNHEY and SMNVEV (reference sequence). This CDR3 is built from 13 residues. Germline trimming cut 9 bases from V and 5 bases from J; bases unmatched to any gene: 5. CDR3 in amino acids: CASVRQGDNEQFF. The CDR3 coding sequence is TGTGCCAGTGTTCGACAGGGGGACAATGAGCAGTTCTTC.

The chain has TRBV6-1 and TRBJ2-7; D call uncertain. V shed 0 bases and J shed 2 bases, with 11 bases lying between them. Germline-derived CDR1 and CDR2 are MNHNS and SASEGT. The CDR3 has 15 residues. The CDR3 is CASSEAKFTTYEQYF. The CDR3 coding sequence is TGTGCCAGCAGTGAAGCGAAGTTTACTACCTACGAGCAGTACTTC.

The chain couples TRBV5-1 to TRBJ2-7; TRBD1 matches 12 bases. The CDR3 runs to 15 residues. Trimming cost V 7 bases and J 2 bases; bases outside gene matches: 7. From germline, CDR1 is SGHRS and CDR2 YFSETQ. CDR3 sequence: CASETGTGGPYEQYF. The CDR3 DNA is TGCGCCAGCGAGACCGGGACAGGGGGCCCCTACGAGCAGTACTTC.

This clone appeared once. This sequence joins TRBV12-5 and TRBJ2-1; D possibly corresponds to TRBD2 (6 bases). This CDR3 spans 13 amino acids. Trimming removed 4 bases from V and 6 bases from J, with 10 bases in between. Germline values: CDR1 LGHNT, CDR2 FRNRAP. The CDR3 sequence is CASGYHSGNEQFF. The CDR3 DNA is TGTGCTAGTGGTTATCATAGCGGCAATGAGCAGTTCTTC.

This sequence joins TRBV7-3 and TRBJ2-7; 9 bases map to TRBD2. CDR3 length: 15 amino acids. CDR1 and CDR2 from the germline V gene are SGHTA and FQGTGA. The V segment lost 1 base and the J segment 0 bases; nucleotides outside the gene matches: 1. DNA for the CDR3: TGTGCCAGCAGCTTAAATAGCGGGAGCTCCTACGAGCAGTACTTC. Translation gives CASSLNSGSSYEQYF.

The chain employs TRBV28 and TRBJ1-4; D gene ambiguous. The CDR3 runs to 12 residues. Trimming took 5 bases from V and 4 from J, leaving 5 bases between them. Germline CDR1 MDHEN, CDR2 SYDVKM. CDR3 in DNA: TGTGCCAGCAGTCTTCTTAATGAAAAACTGTTTTTT. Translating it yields CASSLLNEKLFF.

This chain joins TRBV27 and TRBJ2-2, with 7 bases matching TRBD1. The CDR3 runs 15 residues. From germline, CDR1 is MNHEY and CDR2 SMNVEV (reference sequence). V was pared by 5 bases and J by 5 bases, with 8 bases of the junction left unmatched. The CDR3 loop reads CASSEYRGDTGELFF. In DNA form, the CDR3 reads TGTGCCAGCAGTGAATACAGGGGAGATACCGGGGAGCTGTTTTTT.

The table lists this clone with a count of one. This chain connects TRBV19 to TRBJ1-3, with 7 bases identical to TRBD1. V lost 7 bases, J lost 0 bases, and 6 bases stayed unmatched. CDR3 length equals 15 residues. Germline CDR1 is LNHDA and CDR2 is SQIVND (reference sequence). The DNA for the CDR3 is TGTGCCAGTACCCTCCGGGACAGCTCTGGAAACACCATATATTTT. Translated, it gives CASTLRDSSGNTIYF.

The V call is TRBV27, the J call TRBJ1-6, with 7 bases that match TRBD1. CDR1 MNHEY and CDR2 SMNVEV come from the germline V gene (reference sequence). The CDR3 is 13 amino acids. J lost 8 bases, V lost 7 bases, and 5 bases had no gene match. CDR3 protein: CASKDRIHSPLHF. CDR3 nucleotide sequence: TGTGCCAGCAAGGACAGGATCCATTCACCCCTCCACTTT.

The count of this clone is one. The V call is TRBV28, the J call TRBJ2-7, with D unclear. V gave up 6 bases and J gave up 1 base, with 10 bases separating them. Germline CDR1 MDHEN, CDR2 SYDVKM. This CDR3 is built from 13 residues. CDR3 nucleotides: TGTGCCAGCAGCCCTATTGTTTCCTACGAGCAGTACTTC. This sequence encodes CASSPIVSYEQYF.

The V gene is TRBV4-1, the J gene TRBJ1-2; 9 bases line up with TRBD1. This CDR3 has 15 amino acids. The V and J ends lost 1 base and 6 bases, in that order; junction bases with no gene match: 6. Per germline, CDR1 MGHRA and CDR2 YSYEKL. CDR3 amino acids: CASSQAGQGRNGYTF. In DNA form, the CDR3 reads TGCGCCAGCAGCCAAGCGGGACAGGGCCGGAATGGCTACACCTTC.

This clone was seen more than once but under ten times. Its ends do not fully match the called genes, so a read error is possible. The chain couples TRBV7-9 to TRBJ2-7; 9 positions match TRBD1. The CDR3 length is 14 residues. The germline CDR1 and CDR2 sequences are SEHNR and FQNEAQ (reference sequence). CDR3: CASSLATGGPLFHF. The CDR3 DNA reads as TGTGCCAGCAGCTTAGCGACAGGGGGGCCCCTCTTCCACTTC.

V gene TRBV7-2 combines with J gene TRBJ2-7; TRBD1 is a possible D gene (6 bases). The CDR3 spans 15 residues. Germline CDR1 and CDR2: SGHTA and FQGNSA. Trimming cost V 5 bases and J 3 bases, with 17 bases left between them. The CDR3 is CASSMLRDIGYEQYF. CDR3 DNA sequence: TGTGCCAGCAGCATGCTCCGGGACATCGGCTACGAGCAGTACTTC.

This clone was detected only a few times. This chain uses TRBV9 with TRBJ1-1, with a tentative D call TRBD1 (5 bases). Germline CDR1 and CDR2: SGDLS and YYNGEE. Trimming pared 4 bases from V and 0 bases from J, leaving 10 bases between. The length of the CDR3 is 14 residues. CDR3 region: CASSPRGVNTEAFF. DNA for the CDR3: TGTGCCAGCAGCCCACGGGGGGTGAACACTGAAGCTTTCTTT.

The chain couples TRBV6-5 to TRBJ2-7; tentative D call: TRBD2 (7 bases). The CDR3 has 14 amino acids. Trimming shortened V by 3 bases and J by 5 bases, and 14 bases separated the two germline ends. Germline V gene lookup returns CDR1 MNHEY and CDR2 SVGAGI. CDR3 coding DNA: TGTGCCAGCAGTTATCGGGGGGCGGGGAACGAGCAGTACTTC. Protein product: CASSYRGAGNEQYF.